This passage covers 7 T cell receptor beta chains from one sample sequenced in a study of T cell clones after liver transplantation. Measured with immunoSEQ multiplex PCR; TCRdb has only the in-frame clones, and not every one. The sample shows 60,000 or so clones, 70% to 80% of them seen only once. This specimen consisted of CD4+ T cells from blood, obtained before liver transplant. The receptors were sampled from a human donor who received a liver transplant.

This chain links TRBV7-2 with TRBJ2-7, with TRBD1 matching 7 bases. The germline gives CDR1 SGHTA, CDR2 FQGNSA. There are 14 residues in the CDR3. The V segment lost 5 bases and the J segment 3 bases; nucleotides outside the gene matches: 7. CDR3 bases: TGTGCCAGCAGCACCCGGACAGGCGGCTACGAGCAGTACTTC. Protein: CASSTRTGGYEQYF.

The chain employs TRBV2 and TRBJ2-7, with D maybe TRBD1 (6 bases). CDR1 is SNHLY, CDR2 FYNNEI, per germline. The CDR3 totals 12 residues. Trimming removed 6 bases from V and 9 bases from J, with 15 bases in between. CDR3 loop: CASRMTGWGQYF. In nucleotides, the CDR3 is TGTGCCAGCAGGATGACAGGATGGGGGCAGTACTTC.

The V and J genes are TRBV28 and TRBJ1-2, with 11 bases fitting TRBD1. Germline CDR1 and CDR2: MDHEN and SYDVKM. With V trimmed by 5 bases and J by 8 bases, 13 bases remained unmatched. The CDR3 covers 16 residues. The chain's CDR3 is CASSHRDRGYSGGYTF. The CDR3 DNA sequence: TGTGCCAGCAGTCACCGGGACAGGGGGTATTCCGGGGGCTACACCTTC.

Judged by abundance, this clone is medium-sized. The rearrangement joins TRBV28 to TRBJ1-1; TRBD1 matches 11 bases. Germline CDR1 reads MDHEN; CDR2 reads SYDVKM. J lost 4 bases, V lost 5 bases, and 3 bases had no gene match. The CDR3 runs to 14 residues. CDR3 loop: CASSPGTGGTEAFF. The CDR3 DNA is TGTGCCAGCAGTCCGGGGACAGGGGGCACTGAAGCTTTCTTT.

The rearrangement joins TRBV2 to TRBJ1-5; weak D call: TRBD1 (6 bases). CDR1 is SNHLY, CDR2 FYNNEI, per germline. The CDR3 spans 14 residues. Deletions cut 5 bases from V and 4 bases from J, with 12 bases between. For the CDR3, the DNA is TGTGCCAGCAGTTCTACGGGACATAATCAGCCCCAGCATTTT. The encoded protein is CASSSTGHNQPQHF.

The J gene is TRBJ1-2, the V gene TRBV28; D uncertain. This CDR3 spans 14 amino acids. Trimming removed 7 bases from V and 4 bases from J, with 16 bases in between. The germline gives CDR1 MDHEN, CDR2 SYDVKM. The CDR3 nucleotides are TGTGCCAGCACTTATACCAGCGGACCCTATGGCTACACCTTC. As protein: CASTYTSGPYGYTF.

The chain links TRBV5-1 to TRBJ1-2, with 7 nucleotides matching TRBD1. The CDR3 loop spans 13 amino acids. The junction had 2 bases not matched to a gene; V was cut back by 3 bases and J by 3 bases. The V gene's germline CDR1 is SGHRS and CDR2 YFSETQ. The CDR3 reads CASSSGTDYGYTF. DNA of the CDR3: TGCGCCAGCAGCTCCGGGACAGACTATGGCTACACCTTC.